The 28 T cell receptor beta chains below come from one sample, sequenced in a study of T cell repertoires in cytomegalovirus infection. Via MiXCR, TCRdb re-called the reads, giving one row per CDR3 protein. The data hold about 340,000 distinct CDR3 sequences, with roughly 28% observed a single time. Their specific antigens are unknown. The source was cultured PBMCs, collected from culture after CMV antigen stimulation. These receptors were taken from a human donor in good health (CMV status not recorded). Some clones in this sample may be carry-over from other donors' samples.

The chain recombines TRBV4-2 with TRBJ2-7; 12 nucleotides line up with TRBD2. Germline CDR1 is LGHNA and CDR2 is YNFKEQ. The CDR3 loop spans 16 amino acids. V dropped 5 bases and J dropped 2; count of bases not matched to a gene: 7. The CDR3 spells CASSGGTSGLTYEQYF. The CDR3 DNA is TGTGCCAGCAGCGGCGGGACTAGCGGGCTTACCTACGAGCAGTACTTC.

This clonotype was seen a handful of times. The chain has TRBV3-1 and TRBJ2-5, with D perhaps TRBD1 (6 bases). Germline CDR1 and CDR2: LGHDT and YNNKEL (reference sequence). This CDR3 has 13 amino acids. The germline V and J ends were trimmed by 4 bases and 5 bases, with 11 bases remaining between them. The DNA for the CDR3 is TGTGCCAGCAGCCTGTGGACAGAGGAGACCCAGTACTTC. Its translation is CASSLWTEETQYF.

Comment on this clonotype: The junction does not match germline at one end; this may be a read error. This rearrangement joins TRBV7-3 to TRBJ2-7; 11 bases align to TRBD2. Germline assignment: CDR1 SGHTA and CDR2 FQGTGA. This CDR3 region has 17 residues. In nucleotides, the CDR3 is TGTACCAGCAGCTTAAGAGGGACTAGCGGCTATGGCAACGAGCAGTACTTC. Amino acid sequence: CTSSLRGTSGYGNEQYF.

In this sample, this clonotype turned up a few times. The V call is TRBV18, the J call TRBJ1-6, with 9 bases matching TRBD1. The CDR3 loop spans 15 amino acids. V lost 3 bases to trimming and J lost 10 bases; unmatched junction nucleotides: 7. The germline gives CDR1 KGHSH, CDR2 LQKENI. For the CDR3, the DNA is TGTGCCAGCTCACCCAGTGGACAGGGGAACTCACCCCTCCACTTT. Translation gives CASSPSGQGNSPLHF. The whole variable domain, remainder taken from reference TRBV18 and TRBJ1-6, is NAGVMQNPRHLVRRRGQEARLRCSPMKGHSHVYWYRQLPEEGLKFMVYLQKENIIDESGMPKERFSAEFPKEGPSILRIQQVVRGDSAAYFCASSPSGQGNSPLHFGNGTRLTVT.

The V call is TRBV6-1, the J call TRBJ2-5; D possibly corresponds to TRBD1 (5 bases). Trimming removed 2 bases from V and 1 base from J, with 8 bases in between. CDR3 length equals 14 residues. Per germline, CDR1 MNHNS and CDR2 SASEGT. The CDR3: CASSESRVQETQYF. The DNA of the CDR3 is TGTGCCAGCAGTGAAAGCAGGGTCCAAGAGACCCAGTACTTC.

V gene TRBV12-3 or TRBV12-4 combines with J gene TRBJ1-3; 8 nucleotides agree with TRBD1. The V segment lost 6 bases and the J segment 0 bases; nucleotides outside the gene matches: 4. CDR3 length: 15 residues. The CDR3 DNA follows: TGTGCCAGCAGGCCGACAGGGGTCTCTGGAAACACCATATATTTT. Translated, it gives CASRPTGVSGNTIYF.

The chain recombines TRBV7-2 with TRBJ1-1; D is ambiguous. The V end lost 2 bases, the J end lost 3 bases, and 13 bases lay between the germline ends. Germline values: CDR1 SGHTA, CDR2 FQGNSA. The length of the CDR3 is 15 residues. This CDR3 reads CASSLIRGSHTEAFF. The CDR3 DNA follows: TGTGCCAGCAGCTTAATCCGCGGATCCCACACTGAAGCTTTCTTT. The whole variable domain, remainder taken from reference TRBV7-2 and TRBJ1-1, is GAGVSQSPSNKVTEKGKDVELRCDPISGHTALYWYRQSLGQGLEFLIYFQGNSAPDKSGLPSDRFSAERTGGSVSTLTIQRTQQEDSAVYLCASSLIRGSHTEAFFGQGTRLTVV.

This clonotype came up many times. DNA for the CDR3: TGTGCCAGCAGCTTAGCCCTAGACAGCTCCTACGAGCAGTACTTC. It specifies CASSLALDSSYEQYF. The chain joins TRBV7-6 to TRBJ2-7; tentative D call: TRBD1 (5 bases). The germline CDR1 and CDR2 sequences are SGHVS and FNYEAQ. The ends were cut back, 0 bases at V and 0 bases at J, with 9 bases in the middle. The CDR3 spans 15 residues.

The chain joins TRBV19 to TRBJ1-2; no clear D gene. Germline-derived CDR1 and CDR2 are LNHDA and SQIVND (reference sequence). V was cut by 2 bases and J by 0 bases, with 7 bases left in between. CDR3 size: 14 residues. CDR3 nucleotides: TGTGCCAGTAGTATAACCGCCACTAACTATGGCTACACCTTC. It translates to CASSITATNYGYTF.

Concerning this clonotype: An end of the junction differs from the germline gene, which may be a read error. The chain is built from TRBV27 and TRBJ1-5; perhaps TRBD1 as D (5 bases). This CDR3 comprises 16 residues. The V gene's germline CDR1 is MNHEY and CDR2 SMNVEV (reference sequence). CDR3 sequence (DNA): TGTGCCAGCAGCTTATGGGGAGGGGTGGTTAATCAGCCCCAGCATTTT. It codes for CASSLWGGVVNQPQHF.

This clonotype was counted only a few times. The rearrangement links TRBV10-3 to TRBJ2-1; TRBD1 matches at 9 bases. V lost 3 bases to trimming and J lost 3 bases; unmatched junction nucleotides: 6. CDR3 length: 16 amino acids. Looked up from germline, CDR1 is ENHRY and CDR2 is SYGVKD. In DNA, the CDR3 is TGTGCCATCAGTGACCCTGGGACAGGGATCTACAATGAGCAGTTCTTC. It translates to CAISDPGTGIYNEQFF.

In DNA form, the CDR3 reads TGTGCCAGCAGCGACAGTAGCACAGATACGCAGTATTTT. Its protein product is CASSDSSTDTQYF. The chain employs TRBV2 and TRBJ2-3; D might be TRBD1 (5 bases). Germline lookup yields CDR1 SNHLY and CDR2 FYNNEI. Trimming shortened V by 6 bases and J by 0 bases, and 7 bases separated the two germline ends. The CDR3 is 13 amino acids. Complete variable domain (other parts from reference TRBV2 and TRBJ2-3): EPEVTQTPSHQVTQMGQEVILRCVPISNHLYFYWYRQILGQKVEFLVSFYNNEISEKSEIFDDQFSVERPDGSNFTLKIRSTKLEDSAMYFCASSDSSTDTQYFGPGTRLTVL.

The rearrangement joins TRBV19 to TRBJ2-3, with TRBD1 identical over 9 bases. Germline V lookup: CDR1 LNHDA, CDR2 SQIVND (reference sequence). V shed 5 bases and J 2 bases; nucleotides not matched to a gene: 8. The length of the CDR3 is 16 residues. CDR3 sequence (DNA): TGTGCCAGTAGTTCCCTCCGGGACAGGGACACAGATACGCAGTATTTT. This codes for CASSSLRDRDTDTQYF.

This clonotype was detected ten times or more. The rearrangement links TRBV7-6 to TRBJ2-3; TRBD2 agrees at 9 bases. Looked up from germline, CDR1 is SGHVS and CDR2 is FNYEAQ. There are 19 residues in the CDR3. V dropped 4 bases and J dropped 0; count of bases not matched to a gene: 14. Here the CDR3 reads CASSSLPSGGISSTDTQYF. The CDR3 DNA reads TGTGCCAGCAGCTCTCTCCCCAGCGGGGGGATCTCTAGCACAGATACGCAGTATTTT.

CDR3 coding DNA: TGCAGTGCCTATGGGGCCTACGAGCAGTACTTC. Its translation is CSAYGAYEQYF. The chain is built from TRBV20-1 and TRBJ2-7; D is undetermined. Trimming pared 6 bases from V and 2 bases from J, leaving 8 bases between. In germline, CDR1 is DFQATT, CDR2 SNEGSKA (reference sequence). CDR3 length equals 11 residues.

This clonotype was seen a few times. The genes are TRBV18 and TRBJ2-7; the match to TRBD1 covers 9 bases. V trimming: 3 bases; J trimming: 2 bases; junction bases outside the gene matches: 5. The CDR3 has 15 amino acids. Germline V lookup: CDR1 KGHSH, CDR2 LQKENI. CDR3 sequence reads: CASSPLDRGAYEQYF. CDR3 in DNA: TGTGCCAGCTCACCGTTGGACAGGGGTGCCTACGAGCAGTACTTC.

The chain joins TRBV24-1 to TRBJ1-2; TRBD1 matches 9 bases. Germline CDR1 reads KGHDR; CDR2 reads SFDVKD. V lost 7 bases, J lost 8 bases, and 7 bases stayed unmatched. CDR3 size: 13 residues. This CDR3 is CATRKNRGQGYTF. CDR3 bases: TGTGCCACCAGGAAAAACAGGGGGCAAGGCTACACCTTC.

This clonotype was seen just once. The V and J genes are TRBV27 and TRBJ2-4, with D uncertain. From germline, CDR1 is MNHEY and CDR2 SMNVEV (reference sequence). The CDR3 consists of 15 residues. V shed 3 bases and J shed 0 bases, with 9 bases lying between them. The CDR3 sequence: CASSFGSLAKNIQYF. The CDR3 DNA reads TGTGCCAGCAGTTTCGGCAGCCTAGCCAAAAACATTCAGTACTTC.

The V and J genes are TRBV7-9 and TRBJ2-3; 7 positions match TRBD2. Germline CDR1 is SEHNR and CDR2 is FQNEAQ (reference sequence). The J segment lost 8 bases and the V segment lost 5 bases, leaving 7 bases of the junction unmatched. The CDR3 extends over 13 amino acids. CDR3 coding DNA: TGTGCCAGCAGCCTCTCGGCTAGCGGTACGCAGTATTTT. It is translated as CASSLSASGTQYF.

This sequence joins TRBV7-4 and TRBJ2-7, with a weak D call TRBD1 (6 bases). The CDR3 totals 16 residues. V was pared by 2 bases and J by 5 bases, with 19 bases between. Germline CDR1 is SGHVT and CDR2 is SQSDAQ. The CDR3 nucleotides read TGTGCCAGCAGCTTATCGGTAGGGGACATTGTGGACGAGCAGTACTTC. Translated: CASSLSVGDIVDEQYF.

This rearrangement joins TRBV12-3 or TRBV12-4 to TRBJ1-2; D possibly corresponds to TRBD1 (6 bases). The CDR3 has 13 residues. Trimming removed 5 bases from V and 4 bases from J, with 11 bases in between. CDR3 sequence reads: CASSPMDSYGYTF. In DNA, the CDR3 is TGTGCCAGCAGTCCTATGGACAGCTATGGCTACACCTTC.

This clonotype has ten or more counts. The CDR3 DNA is TGTGCCACCCGGGCTATGGGGCAGGGGATATTACAGCCCCAGCATTTT. Residues: CATRAMGQGILQPQHF. The V call is TRBV10-3, the J call TRBJ1-5; TRBD1 might be the D (6 bases). V lost 10 bases and J lost 7, with 26 bases in between. From germline, CDR1 is ENHRY and CDR2 SYGVKD. The CDR3 length is 16 residues.

CDR3 sequence reads: CAITDNEVHEQFF. Here the CDR3 DNA reads TGTGCCATCACCGACAATGAGGTTCATGAGCAGTTCTTC. This chain connects TRBV10-3 to TRBJ2-1, with D unclear. The ends were cut back, 7 bases at V and 8 bases at J, with 15 bases in the middle. Germline loops: CDR1 ENHRY, CDR2 SYGVKD. This CDR3 is 13 amino acids long.

The chain joins TRBV11-3 to TRBJ2-3; TRBD2 matches 13 bases. V lost 5 bases to trimming and J lost 4 bases; unmatched junction nucleotides: 3. Germline V lookup: CDR1 SGHNT, CDR2 YENEEA. The CDR3 totals 15 residues. The DNA of the CDR3 is TGTGCCAGCAGCCAGGGGACTAGCGGGGCAGATACGCAGTATTTT. Encoded protein: CASSQGTSGADTQYF.

This clonotype was observed a handful of times. This rearrangement joins TRBV28 to TRBJ1-3; D is possibly TRBD1 (5 bases). This CDR3 is 14 amino acids long. Germline V gene sequence: CDR1 MDHEN, CDR2 SYDVKM. V lost 7 bases, J lost 0 bases, and 10 bases lay in between. Written as DNA, the CDR3 is TGTGCCAGCAAGCCTGGGGGCTCTGGAAACACCATATATTTT. Translated, it gives CASKPGGSGNTIYF.

V gene TRBV10-3 combines with J gene TRBJ2-5, with D perhaps TRBD2 (6 bases). The CDR3 has 13 residues. Deletions cut 6 bases from V and 4 bases from J, with 12 bases between. The V gene's germline CDR1 is ENHRY and CDR2 SYGVKD. As DNA, the CDR3 is TGTGCCATCAGCTCTCTGGGGGGAGAGACCCAGTACTTC. Translation gives CAISSLGGETQYF.

The chain is built from TRBV6-2 or TRBV6-3 and TRBJ2-7; D might be TRBD1 or TRBD2, each matching 5 bases. There are 15 residues in the CDR3. Per germline, CDR1 MNHEY and CDR2 SVGEGT. The V and J ends lost 7 bases and 0 bases respectively, with 16 bases between them. The CDR3 sequence is CASTTGTSASYEQYF. CDR3 coding DNA: TGTGCCAGCACTACCGGGACCTCAGCCTCCTACGAGCAGTACTTC.

The chain combines TRBV2 with TRBJ1-1; TRBD1 might be the D (5 bases). Trimming stripped 3 bases from V and 4 bases from J, with 12 bases between. The CDR3 loop spans 14 amino acids. The V gene's germline CDR1 is SNHLY and CDR2 FYNNEI. The CDR3 coding sequence is TGTGCCAGCAGTGACCAGGGCTCTCCCACTGAAGCTTTCTTT. It is translated as CASSDQGSPTEAFF. The full variable domain, with the rest looked up from reference TRBV2 and TRBJ1-1, is EPEVTQTPSHQVTQMGQEVILRCVPISNHLYFYWYRQILGQKVEFLVSFYNNEISEKSEIFDDQFSVERPDGSNFTLKIRSTKLEDSAMYFCASSDQGSPTEAFFGQGTRLTVV.